This TCR beta chain was recovered during a study of cytomegalovirus exposure and HLA in healthy donors. General observations from the study: Indistinguishable V segments such as TRBV6-2 and TRBV6-3 were excluded.

This clone showed up just a few times. Its antigen is currently unknown. This CDR3 has 14 amino acids. Trimming took off 1 base at V and 4 bases at J, with 11 bases between the two ends. Germline V CDR1 and CDR2: SEHNR, FQNEAQ (reference sequence). PCR used 60 Vbeta primers and 13 Jbeta primers. Method: immunoSEQ multiplex PCR; TCRdb's copy keeps in-frame clones and lacks some. The repertoire holds fewer than 150,000 clones, with around 73% as singletons. The sequenced material came from PBMCs. The V gene is TRBV7-9, the J gene TRBJ2-7; TRBD1 might be the D (6 bases). The TCR originated in a human donor in good health. As DNA, the CDR3 is TGTGCCAGCAGCTTAGGCAGGGGCGTGTACGAGCAGTACTTC. Translated: CASSLGRGVYEQYF.